These 9 T cell receptor beta chains share one sample of origin, sequenced in a study of regulatory T cells in long-lasting Graves disease. Specified time point: newly diagnosed GD, antithyroid drugs for less than 3 months. Extracted RNA from PBMCs served as the source of the TCR library. Arm-PCR of CDR3 regions and iRepertoire HTBI primers were the basis on which TCR beta libraries were built. Each CDR3 protein is one row after TCRdb ran MiXCR on the multiplex PCR reads. The table shows around 450,000 distinct CDR3 sequences, with 14% to 15% occurring only once. These records were also assigned to another study, of T cells in Graves' hyperthyroidism and ophthalmopathy.

Specimen: peripheral blood mononuclear cells (PBMCs), collected at new diagnosis, from a patient treated with antithyroid drugs. The origin of the receptors is a woman aged 40-49 years with Graves disease.

This clonotype has a handful of counts. The genes are TRBV20-1 and TRBJ1-5; 8 bases are a match to TRBD1. The CDR3 is made up of 15 amino acids. CDR1 is DFQATT and CDR2 is SNEGSKA in the germline V gene (reference sequence). Losses at the gene ends were 1 base for V and 3 bases for J; bases not matched to a gene: 5. CDR3 in DNA: TGCAGTGCTAGAGTTGGGGACAGGCCCAATCAGCCCCAGCATTTT. Protein: CSARVGDRPNQPQHF.

This clonotype was picked up one time. J is TRBJ2-5 and V is TRBV3-1; D possibly corresponds to TRBD1 (6 bases). Germline V gene sequence: CDR1 LGHDT, CDR2 YNNKEL (reference sequence). This CDR3 is built from 15 residues. Trimming took 2 bases from V and 2 from J, leaving 12 bases between them. The CDR3 DNA is TGTGCCAGCAGCCAACACAGGGTGACACAAGAGACCCAGTACTTC. As protein: CASSQHRVTQETQYF.

This clonotype was counted a few times. The chain carries TRBV15 and TRBJ1-5; 7 nucleotides match TRBD1. After removal of 8 bases from V and 9 bases from J, the junction contained 13 bases not matched to a gene. CDR1 LNHNV and CDR2 YYDKDF come from the germline V gene (reference sequence). CDR3 length: 14 residues. The CDR3 DNA reads TGTGCCACCCGCCACAGGGGTCCTTGGACGCCCCAGCATTTT. Its protein product is CATRHRGPWTPQHF.

This clonotype came up many times. The chain combines TRBV19 with TRBJ2-7; D possibly corresponds to TRBD2 (5 bases). The ends were cut back, 3 bases at V and 0 bases at J, with 9 bases in the middle. Germline V gene lookup returns CDR1 LNHDA and CDR2 SQIVND (reference sequence). CDR3 length equals 14 residues. This CDR3 is CASSIVGSSYEQYF. CDR3 DNA sequence: TGTGCCAGTAGTATTGTAGGGAGCTCCTACGAGCAGTACTTC.

The V call is TRBV27, the J call TRBJ2-7; D is uncertain. V was trimmed by 0 bases and J by 3 bases, leaving 12 bases between them. CDR1 MNHEY and CDR2 SMNVEV come from the germline V gene (reference sequence). The length of the CDR3 is 15 residues. CDR3 coding DNA: TGTGCCAGCAGTTTATCTGAAGCATTAAGCTACGAGCAGTACTTC. This encodes CASSLSEALSYEQYF.

In its sample, this clonotype was seen a few times. The V and J genes are TRBV7-8 and TRBJ2-7; D ambiguous. This CDR3 is 12 amino acids long. Germline V gene data show CDR1 as SGHVS and CDR2 as FQNEAQ. Trimming shortened V by 3 bases and J by 1 base, and 4 bases separated the two germline ends. Written as DNA, the CDR3 is TGTGCCAGCAGCTTCGCTTCCTACGAGCAGTACTTC. Its protein is CASSFASYEQYF.

This clonotype was seen ten or more times. The genes are TRBV20-1 and TRBJ2-5; 7 nucleotides align to TRBD1. The ends lost 6 bases at V and 5 bases at J; junction bases unmatched: 9. CDR1 and CDR2 (germline): DFQATT, SNEGSKA (reference sequence). CDR3 length equals 13 residues. CDR3 residues: CSALLGGRETQYF. As DNA, the CDR3 is TGCAGTGCACTGTTAGGGGGCCGGGAGACCCAGTACTTC.

A few counts support this clonotype. The likely explanation is a read error, given a far larger clone one base away. V is TRBV19 and J is TRBJ2-7; 12 positions match TRBD2. Per the germline V gene, CDR1 is LNHDA and CDR2 is SQIVND (reference sequence). V was clipped by 5 bases and J by 7 bases; unmatched bases: 15. The CDR3 is made up of 17 amino acids. The CDR3: CASSPTSGGSSYNEQYF. CDR3 nucleotides: TGTGCCAGTAGTCCAACTAGCGGGGGGAGCTCCTACAATGAGCAGTACTTC. The whole variable domain, filled in from reference TRBV19 and TRBJ2-7, reads DGGITQSPKYLFRKEGQNVTLSCEQNLNHDAMYWYRQDPGQGLRLIYYSQIVNDFQKGDIAEGYSVSREKKESFPLTVTSAQKNPTAFYLCASSPTSGGSSYNEQYFGPGTRLTVT.

The chain links TRBV7-9 to TRBJ2-5; weak D call: TRBD1 (5 bases). The CDR3 length is 16 residues. The V gene lost 1 base and the J gene lost 1 base, with 13 bases spanning the gap. Germline values: CDR1 SEHNR, CDR2 FQNEAQ (reference sequence). The CDR3 DNA follows: TGTGCCAGCAGCTTAGTAAGGGGCACCGTCCAAGAGACCCAGTACTTC. Residues: CASSLVRGTVQETQYF.